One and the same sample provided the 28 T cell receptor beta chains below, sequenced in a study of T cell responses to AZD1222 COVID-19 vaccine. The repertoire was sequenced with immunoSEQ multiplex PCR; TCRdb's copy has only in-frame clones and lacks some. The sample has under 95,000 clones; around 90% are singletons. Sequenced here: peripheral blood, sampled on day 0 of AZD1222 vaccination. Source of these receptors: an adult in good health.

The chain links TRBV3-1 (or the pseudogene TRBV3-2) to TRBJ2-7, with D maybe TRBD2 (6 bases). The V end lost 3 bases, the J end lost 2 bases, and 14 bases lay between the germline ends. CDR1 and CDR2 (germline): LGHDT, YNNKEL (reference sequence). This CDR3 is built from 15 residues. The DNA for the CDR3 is TGTGCCAGCAGCCAGTTAGGGACTCCCGCCTACGAGCAGTACTTC. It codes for CASSQLGTPAYEQYF.

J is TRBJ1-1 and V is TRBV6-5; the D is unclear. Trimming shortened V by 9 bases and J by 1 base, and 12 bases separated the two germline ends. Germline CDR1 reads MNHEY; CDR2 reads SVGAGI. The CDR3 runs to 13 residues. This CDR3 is CASHSPTNTEAFF. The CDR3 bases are TGTGCCAGTCACAGCCCAACGAACACTGAAGCTTTCTTT.

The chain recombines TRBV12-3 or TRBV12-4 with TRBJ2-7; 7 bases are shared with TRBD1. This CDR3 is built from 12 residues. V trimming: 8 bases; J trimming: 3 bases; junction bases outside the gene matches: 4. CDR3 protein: CASRDRFYEQYF. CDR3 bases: TGTGCCAGCCGGGACAGATTCTACGAGCAGTACTTC.

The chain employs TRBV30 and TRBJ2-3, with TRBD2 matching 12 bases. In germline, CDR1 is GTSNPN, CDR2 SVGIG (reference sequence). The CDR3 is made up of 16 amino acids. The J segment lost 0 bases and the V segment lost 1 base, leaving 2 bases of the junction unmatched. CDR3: CAWSDGTSGSTDTQYF. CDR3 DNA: TGTGCCTGGAGTGACGGGACTAGCGGGAGCACAGATACGCAGTATTTT. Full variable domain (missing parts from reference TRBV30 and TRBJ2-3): SQTIHQWPATLVQPVGSPLSLECTVEGTSNPNLYWYRQAAGRGLQLLFYSVGIGQISSEVPQNLSASRPQDRQFILSSKKLLLSDSGFYLCAWSDGTSGSTDTQYFGPGTRLTVL.

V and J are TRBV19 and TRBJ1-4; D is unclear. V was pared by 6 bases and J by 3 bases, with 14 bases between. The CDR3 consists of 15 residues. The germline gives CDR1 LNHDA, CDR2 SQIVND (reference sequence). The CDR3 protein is CASRVVGKANEKLFF. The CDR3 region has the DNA TGTGCCAGTAGAGTTGTCGGCAAGGCTAATGAAAAACTGTTTTTT.

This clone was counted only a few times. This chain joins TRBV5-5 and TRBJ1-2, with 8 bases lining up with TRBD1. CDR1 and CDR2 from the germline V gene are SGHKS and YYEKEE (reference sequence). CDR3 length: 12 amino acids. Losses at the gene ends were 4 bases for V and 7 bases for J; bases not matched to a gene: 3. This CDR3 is CASSEDRVGYTF. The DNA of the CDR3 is TGTGCCAGCAGCGAGGACAGGGTTGGCTACACCTTC.

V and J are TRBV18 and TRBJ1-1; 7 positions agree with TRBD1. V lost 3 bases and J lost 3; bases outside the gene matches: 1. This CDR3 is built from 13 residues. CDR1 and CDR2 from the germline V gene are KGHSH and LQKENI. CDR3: CASSPTGDTEAFF. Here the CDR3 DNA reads TGTGCCAGCTCACCCACAGGGGACACTGAAGCTTTCTTT.

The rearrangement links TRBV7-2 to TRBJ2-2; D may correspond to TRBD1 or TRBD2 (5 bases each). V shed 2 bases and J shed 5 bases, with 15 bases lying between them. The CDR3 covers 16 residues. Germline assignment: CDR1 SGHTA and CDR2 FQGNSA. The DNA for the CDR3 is TGTGCCAGCAGCTTACCGGGACCCAGAATGACCGGGGAGCTGTTTTTT. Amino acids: CASSLPGPRMTGELFF. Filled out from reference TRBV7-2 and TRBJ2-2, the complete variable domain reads GAGVSQSPSNKVTEKGKDVELRCDPISGHTALYWYRQSLGQGLEFLIYFQGNSAPDKSGLPSDRFSAERTGGSVSTLTIQRTQQEDSAVYLCASSLPGPRMTGELFFGEGSRLTVL.

The CDR3: CASSPYPGQSYGYTF. CDR3 coding DNA: TGTGCCAGCAGCCCCTACCCGGGACAGAGTTATGGCTACACCTTC. The chain couples TRBV7-3 to TRBJ1-2, with 7 bases aligning to TRBD1. Losses at the gene ends were 5 bases for V and 5 bases for J; bases not matched to a gene: 11. Germline CDR1 SGHTA, CDR2 FQGTGA. The CDR3 runs 15 residues. The full variable domain, in which reference TRBV7-3 and TRBJ1-2 provide the parts outside the CDR3, is GAGVSQTPSNKVTEKGKYVELRCDPISGHTALYWYRQSLGQGPEFLIYFQGTGAADDSGLPNDRFFAVRPEGSVSTLKIQRTERGDSAVYLCASSPYPGQSYGYTFGSGTRLTVV.

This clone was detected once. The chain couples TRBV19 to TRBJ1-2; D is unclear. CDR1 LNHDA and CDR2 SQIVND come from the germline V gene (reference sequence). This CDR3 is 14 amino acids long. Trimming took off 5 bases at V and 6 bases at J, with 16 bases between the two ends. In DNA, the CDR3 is TGTGCCAGTAGTCCCGGAAGGGTACGGGATGGCTACACCTTC. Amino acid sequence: CASSPGRVRDGYTF.

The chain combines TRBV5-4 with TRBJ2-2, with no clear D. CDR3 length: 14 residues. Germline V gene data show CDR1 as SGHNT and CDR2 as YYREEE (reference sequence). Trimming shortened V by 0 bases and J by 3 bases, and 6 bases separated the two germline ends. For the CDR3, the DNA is TGTGCCAGCAGCTTGGGTCAGGACACCGGGGAGCTGTTTTTT. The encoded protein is CASSLGQDTGELFF.

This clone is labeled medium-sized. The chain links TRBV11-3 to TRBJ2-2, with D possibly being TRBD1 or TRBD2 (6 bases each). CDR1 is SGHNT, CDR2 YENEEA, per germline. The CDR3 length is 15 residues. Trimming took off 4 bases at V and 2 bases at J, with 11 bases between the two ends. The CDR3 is CASSSGDKNTGELFF. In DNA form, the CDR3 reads TGTGCCAGCAGCTCGGGGGACAAAAACACCGGGGAGCTGTTTTTT.

The CDR3 region is CASSQALDLTGELFF. The CDR3 DNA reads as TGTGCCAGCAGCCAAGCCCTAGACTTGACCGGGGAGCTGTTTTTT. The rearrangement joins TRBV3-1 (or the pseudogene TRBV3-2) to TRBJ2-2, with unresolved D. V dropped 1 base and J dropped 5 bases, with 11 bases sitting between them. Per germline, CDR1 LGHDT and CDR2 YNNKEL (reference sequence). The CDR3 runs to 15 residues.

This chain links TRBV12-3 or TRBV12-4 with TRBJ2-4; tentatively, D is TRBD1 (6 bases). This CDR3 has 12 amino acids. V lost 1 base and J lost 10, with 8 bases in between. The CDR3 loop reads CASSLDRAIQYF. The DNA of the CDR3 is TGTGCCAGCAGTTTAGACAGGGCGATTCAGTACTTC.

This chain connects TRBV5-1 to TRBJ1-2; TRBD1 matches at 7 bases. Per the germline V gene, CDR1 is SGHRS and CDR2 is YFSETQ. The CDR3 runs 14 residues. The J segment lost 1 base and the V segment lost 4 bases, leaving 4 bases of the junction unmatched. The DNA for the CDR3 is TGCGCCAGCAGCAAAGGACAGGATAACTATGGCTACACCTTC. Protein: CASSKGQDNYGYTF.

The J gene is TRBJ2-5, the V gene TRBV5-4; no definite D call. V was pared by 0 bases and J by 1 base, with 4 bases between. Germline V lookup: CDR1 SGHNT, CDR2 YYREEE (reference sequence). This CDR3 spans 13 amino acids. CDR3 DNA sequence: TGTGCCAGCAGCTTGGCTACCCAAGAGACCCAGTACTTC. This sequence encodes CASSLATQETQYF.

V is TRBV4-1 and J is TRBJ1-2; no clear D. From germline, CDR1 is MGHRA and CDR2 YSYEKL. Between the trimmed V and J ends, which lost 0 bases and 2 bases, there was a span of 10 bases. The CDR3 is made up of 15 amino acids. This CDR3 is CASSQEWAGNYGYTF. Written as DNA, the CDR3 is TGCGCCAGCAGCCAAGAATGGGCAGGCAACTATGGCTACACCTTC.

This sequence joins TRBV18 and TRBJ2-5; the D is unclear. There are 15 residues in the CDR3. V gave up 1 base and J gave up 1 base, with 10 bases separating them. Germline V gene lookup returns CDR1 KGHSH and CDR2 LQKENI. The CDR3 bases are TGTGCCAGCTCACCACGGACCTCCGTCCAAGAGACCCAGTACTTC. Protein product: CASSPRTSVQETQYF.

DNA for the CDR3: TGTGCCAGCAGTGACTCTTCCGAGCAGTACTTC. It translates to CASSDSSEQYF. The chain combines TRBV2 with TRBJ2-7; D remains ambiguous. The CDR3 has 11 amino acids. Germline values: CDR1 SNHLY, CDR2 FYNNEI. V was trimmed by 3 bases and J by 6 bases, leaving 6 bases between them. The full variable domain, with the rest looked up from reference TRBV2 and TRBJ2-7, is EPEVTQTPSHQVTQMGQEVILRCVPISNHLYFYWYRQILGQKVEFLVSFYNNEISEKSEIFDDQFSVERPDGSNFTLKIRSTKLEDSAMYFCASSDSSEQYFGPGTRLTVT.

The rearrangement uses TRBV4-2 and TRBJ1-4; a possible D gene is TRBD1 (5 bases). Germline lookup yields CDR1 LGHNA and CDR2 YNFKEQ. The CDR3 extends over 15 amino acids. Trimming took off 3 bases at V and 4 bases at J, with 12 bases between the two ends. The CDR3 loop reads CASSQGTGDNEKLFF. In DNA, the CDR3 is TGTGCCAGCAGCCAGGGAACAGGCGATAATGAAAAACTGTTTTTT.

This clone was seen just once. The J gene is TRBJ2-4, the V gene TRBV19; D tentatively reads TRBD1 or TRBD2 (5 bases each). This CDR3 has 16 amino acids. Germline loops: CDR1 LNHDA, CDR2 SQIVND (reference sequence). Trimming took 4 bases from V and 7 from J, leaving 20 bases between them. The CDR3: CASSTSQPSGRNIQYF. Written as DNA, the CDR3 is TGTGCCAGTAGTACTTCACAACCCTCGGGACGTAACATTCAGTACTTC.

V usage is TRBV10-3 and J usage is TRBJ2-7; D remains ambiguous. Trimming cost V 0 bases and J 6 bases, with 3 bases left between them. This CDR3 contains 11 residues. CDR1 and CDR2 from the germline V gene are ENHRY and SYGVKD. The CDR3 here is CAISESAEQYF. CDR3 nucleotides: TGTGCCATCAGTGAGTCGGCCGAGCAGTACTTC.

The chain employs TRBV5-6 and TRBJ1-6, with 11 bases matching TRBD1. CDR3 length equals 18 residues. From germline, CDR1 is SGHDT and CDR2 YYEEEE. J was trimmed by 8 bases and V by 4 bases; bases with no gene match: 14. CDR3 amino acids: CASSLPGTGGLVDSPLHF. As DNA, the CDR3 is TGTGCCAGCAGCCTCCCCGGGACAGGGGGACTGGTCGATTCACCCCTCCACTTT. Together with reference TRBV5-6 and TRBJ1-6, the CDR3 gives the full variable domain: DAGVTQSPTHLIKTRGQQVTLRCSPKSGHDTVSWYQQALGQGPQFIFQYYEEEERQRGNFPDRFSGHQFPNYSSELNVNALLLGDSALYLCASSLPGTGGLVDSPLHFGNGTRLTVT.

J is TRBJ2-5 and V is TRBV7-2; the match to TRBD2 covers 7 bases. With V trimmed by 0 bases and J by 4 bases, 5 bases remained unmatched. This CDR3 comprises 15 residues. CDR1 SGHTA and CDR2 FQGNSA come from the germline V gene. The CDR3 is CASSLAGGNSETQYF. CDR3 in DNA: TGTGCCAGCAGCTTAGCGGGGGGGAACTCAGAGACCCAGTACTTC.

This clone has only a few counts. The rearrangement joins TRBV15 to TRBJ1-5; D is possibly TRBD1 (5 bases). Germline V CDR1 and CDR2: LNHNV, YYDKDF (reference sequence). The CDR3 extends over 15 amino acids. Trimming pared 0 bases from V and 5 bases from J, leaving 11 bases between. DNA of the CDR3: TGTGCCACCAGCAGAGATAGGGAGGGGTATCAGCCCCAGCATTTT. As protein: CATSRDREGYQPQHF.

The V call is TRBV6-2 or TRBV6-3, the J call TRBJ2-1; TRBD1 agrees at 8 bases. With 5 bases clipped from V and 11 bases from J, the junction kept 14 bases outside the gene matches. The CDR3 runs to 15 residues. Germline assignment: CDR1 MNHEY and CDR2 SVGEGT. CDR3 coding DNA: TGTGCCAGCAGTCGGGGACAGGAGGCTACAATTAAGCAGTTCTTC. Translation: CASSRGQEATIKQFF.

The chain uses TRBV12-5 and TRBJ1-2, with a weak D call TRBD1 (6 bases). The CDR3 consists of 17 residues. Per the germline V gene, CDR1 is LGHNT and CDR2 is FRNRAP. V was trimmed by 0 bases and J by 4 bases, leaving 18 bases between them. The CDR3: CASGLVRLDREVYGYTF. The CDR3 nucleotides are TGTGCTAGTGGTTTGGTACGTCTGGACAGAGAAGTCTATGGCTACACCTTC.

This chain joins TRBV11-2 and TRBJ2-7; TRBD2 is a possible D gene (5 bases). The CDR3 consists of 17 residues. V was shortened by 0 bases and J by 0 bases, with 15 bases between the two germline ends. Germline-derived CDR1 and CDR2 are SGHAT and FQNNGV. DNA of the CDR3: TGTGCCAGCAGCTTAGATTCGGCTAGCACGAGCTCCTACGAGCAGTACTTC. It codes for CASSLDSASTSSYEQYF.